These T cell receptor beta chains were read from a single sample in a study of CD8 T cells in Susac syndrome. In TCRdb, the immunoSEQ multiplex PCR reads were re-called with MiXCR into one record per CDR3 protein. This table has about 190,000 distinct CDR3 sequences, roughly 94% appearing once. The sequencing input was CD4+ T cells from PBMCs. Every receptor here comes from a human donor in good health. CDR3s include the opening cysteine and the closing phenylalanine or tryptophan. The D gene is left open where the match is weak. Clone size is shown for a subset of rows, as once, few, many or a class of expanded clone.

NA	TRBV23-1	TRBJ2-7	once	CASNSNGQLVGEQYF	TGCGCCAGCAACAGTAACGGACAGCTCGTGGGAGAGCAGTACTTC
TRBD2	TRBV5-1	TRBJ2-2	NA	CASSFLSSGLNTGELFF	TGCGCCAGCAGCTTTTTGTCTAGCGGGCTAAACACCGGGGAGCTGTTTTTT
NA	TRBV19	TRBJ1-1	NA	CASGPRGTGEAFF	TGTGCCAGTGGACCCCGGGGAACGGGTGAAGCTTTCTTT
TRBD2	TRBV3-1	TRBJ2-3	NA	CASSRQLAGVTDTQYF	TGTGCCAGCAGCCGACAACTAGCGGGTGTCACAGATACGCAGTATTTT
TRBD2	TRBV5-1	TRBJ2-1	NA	CASSVSLADYNEQFF	TGCGCCAGCAGCGTATCACTAGCGGACTACAATGAGCAGTTCTTC
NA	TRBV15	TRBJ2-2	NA	CATSRDPGTSTGELFF	TGTGCCACCAGCAGAGATCCCGGGACTTCAACCGGGGAGCTGTTTTTT
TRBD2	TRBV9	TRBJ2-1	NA	CASSVVAGGHNEQFF	TGTGCCAGCAGCGTAGTTGCGGGAGGACACAATGAGCAGTTCTTC
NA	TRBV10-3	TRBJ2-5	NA	CATAGGAQFETQYF	TGTGCCACCGCCGGGGGCGCCCAGTTCGAGACCCAGTACTTC
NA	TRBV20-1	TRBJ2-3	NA	CSASRTLEDTQYF	TGCAGTGCTAGCAGAACCCTCGAGGATACGCAGTATTTT
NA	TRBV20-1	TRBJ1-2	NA	CSAREMGIYGYTF	TGCAGTGCTAGAGAAATGGGGATTTATGGCTACACCTTC
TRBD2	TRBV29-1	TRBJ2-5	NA	CSVAVGGEETQYF	TGCAGCGTAGCGGTGGGGGGGGAAGAGACCCAGTACTTC
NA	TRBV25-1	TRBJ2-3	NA	CASSEFLGGGDTQYF	TGTGCCAGCAGTGAATTCCTGGGGGGCGGAGATACGCAGTATTTT
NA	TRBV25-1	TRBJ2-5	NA	CASEDSLQETQYF	TGTGCCAGCGAAGACAGCCTACAAGAGACCCAGTACTTC
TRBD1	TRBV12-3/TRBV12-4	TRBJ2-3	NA	CASRGDRGTDTQYF	TGTGCCAGCAGGGGGGACAGGGGAACAGATACGCAGTATTTT
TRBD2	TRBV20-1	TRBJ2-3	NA	CSANQRGSTDTQYF	TGCAGTGCTAACCAGCGGGGGAGCACAGATACGCAGTATTTT
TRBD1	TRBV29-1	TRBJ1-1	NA	CSVDNRGNTEAFF	TGCAGCGTTGATAACAGGGGGAACACTGAAGCTTTCTTT
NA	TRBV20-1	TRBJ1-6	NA	CSARDFGQPNSPLHF	TGCAGTGCTAGAGATTTCGGGCAGCCTAATTCACCCCTCCACTTT
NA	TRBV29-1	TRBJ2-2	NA	CSVAGVTNTGELFF	TGCAGCGTTGCGGGGGTAACAAACACCGGGGAGCTGTTTTTT
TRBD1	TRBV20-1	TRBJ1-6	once	CSVKTGAGNSPLHF	TGCAGTGTCAAAACAGGGGCTGGGAATTCACCCCTCCACTTT
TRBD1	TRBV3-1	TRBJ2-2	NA	CAISGTANTGELFF	TGTGCCATCTCCGGGACAGCGAACACCGGGGAGCTGTTTTTT
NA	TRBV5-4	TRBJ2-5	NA	CASSQGRAGNQETQYF	TGTGCCAGCAGTCAGGGGAGAGCGGGGAACCAAGAGACCCAGTACTTC
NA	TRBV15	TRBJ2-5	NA	CATSRDAQDQETQYF	TGTGCCACCAGCAGAGATGCGCAAGACCAAGAGACCCAGTACTTC